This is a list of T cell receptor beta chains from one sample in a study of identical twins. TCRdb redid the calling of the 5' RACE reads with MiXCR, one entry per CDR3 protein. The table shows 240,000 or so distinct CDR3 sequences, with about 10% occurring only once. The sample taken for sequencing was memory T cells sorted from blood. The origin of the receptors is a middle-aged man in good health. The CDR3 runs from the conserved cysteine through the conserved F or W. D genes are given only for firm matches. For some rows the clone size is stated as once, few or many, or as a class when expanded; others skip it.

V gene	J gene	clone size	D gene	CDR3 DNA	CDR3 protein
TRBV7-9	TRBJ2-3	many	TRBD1	TGTGCCAGCAGCTACTTACAGGGGTTCAGCACAGATACGCAGTATTTT	CASSYLQGFSTDTQYF
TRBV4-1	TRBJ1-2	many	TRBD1	TGCGCCAGCAGCAAGCCGGGACAGGGGCTGACTAACTATGGCTACACCTTC	CASSKPGQGLTNYGYTF
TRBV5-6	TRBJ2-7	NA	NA	TGTGCCAGCAGTTACCGGGACGGGACCTACGAGCAGTACTTC	CASSYRDGTYEQYF
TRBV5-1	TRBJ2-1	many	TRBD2	TGCGCCAGCAGCTCCACTAGCGGGGGTTTAGAGCAGTTCTTC	CASSSTSGGLEQFF
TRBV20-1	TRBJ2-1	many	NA	TGCAGTGCAAAGACCCCGGGACTCCGATACAATGAGCAGTTCTTC	CSAKTPGLRYNEQFF
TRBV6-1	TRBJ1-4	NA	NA	TGTGCCAGCAGGACAGGAGACCGACTTACTAATGAAAAACTGTTTTTT	CASRTGDRLTNEKLFF
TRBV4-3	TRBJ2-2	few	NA	TGCGCCAGCAGCCTCGGCCTGGGGGGCCCCGGGGAGCTGTTTTTT	CASSLGLGGPGELFF
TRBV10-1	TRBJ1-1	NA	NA	TGCGCCAGCAGTGAGGTCGTCCTTAGGGGGGACACTGAAGCTTTCTTT	CASSEVVLRGDTEAFF
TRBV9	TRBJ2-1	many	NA	TGTGCCAGCAGCGTAGGGCTCGGGAGCTCCTACAATGAGCAGTTCTTC	CASSVGLGSSYNEQFF
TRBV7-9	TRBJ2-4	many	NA	TGTGCCAGCAGCCGTATATCGGACCCACTAGCCAAAAACATTCAGTACTTC	CASSRISDPLAKNIQYF
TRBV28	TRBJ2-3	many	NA	TGTGCCAGCAGCCACACTCCCCTCCTGGACTTTTTT	CASSHTPLLDFF
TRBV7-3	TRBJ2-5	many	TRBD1	TGTGCCAGCAGCTCCGGACAGGGGGAGACCCAGTACTTC	CASSSGQGETQYF
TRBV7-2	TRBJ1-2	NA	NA	TGTGCCAGCAGCTATGATAACGGCTATGGCTACACCTTC	CASSYDNGYGYTF
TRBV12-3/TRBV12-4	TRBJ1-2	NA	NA	TGTGCCAGCAGTTTGGCCAGTTCCAACCTCTATGGCTACACCTTC	CASSLASSNLYGYTF
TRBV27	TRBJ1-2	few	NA	TGTGCCAGCAGTTCCGTCGGGGGCACTAACTATGGCTACACCTTC	CASSSVGGTNYGYTF
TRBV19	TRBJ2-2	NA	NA	TGTGCCAGTAGTTCGAACCAAAAAACCGGGGAGCTGTTTTTT	CASSSNQKTGELFF
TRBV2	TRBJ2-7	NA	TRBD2	TGTGCCAGCAAGCAGCGGGAGGGGGCCGAGCAGTACTTC	CASKQREGAEQYF
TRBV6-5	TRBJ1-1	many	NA	TGTGCCAGCAGTTACGGCAGGGGAACTGAAGCTTTCTTT	CASSYGRGTEAFF
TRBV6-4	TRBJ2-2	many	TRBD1	TGTGCCAGCAGACGACAGGGCGGCCTAGAAACCGGGGAGCTGTTTTTT	CASRRQGGLETGELFF
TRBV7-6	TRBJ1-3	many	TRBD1	TGTGCCAGCAGCTCCTGGGGACAGGGAACTGGAAACACCATATATTTT	CASSSWGQGTGNTIYF
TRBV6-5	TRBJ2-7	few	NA	TGTGCCAGCAGTTACTCGACCCAGAGCTCCTACGAGCAGTACTTC	CASSYSTQSSYEQYF
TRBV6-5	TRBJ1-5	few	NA	TGTGCCAGCAGTTACGGCAGGGTGGGGCAGCCCCAGCATTTT	CASSYGRVGQPQHF
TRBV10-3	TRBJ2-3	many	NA	TGTGCCATCAGTGCCTACAGCACAGATACGCAGTATTTT	CAISAYSTDTQYF
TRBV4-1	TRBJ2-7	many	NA	TGCGCCAGCAGCCAGACCCGGGACCCCAAAGCTTACGAGCAGTACTTC	CASSQTRDPKAYEQYF
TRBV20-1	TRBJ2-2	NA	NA	NA	CSARVGYGTGELFF
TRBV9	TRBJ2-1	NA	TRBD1	TGTGCCAGCAGTATAGGGGGGACAGGCTCCTACAATGAGCAGTTCTTC	CASSIGGTGSYNEQFF
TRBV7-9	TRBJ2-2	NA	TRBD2	TGTGCCAGCAGCTTTAGACTAGCGGGCACCGGGGAGCTGTTTTTT	CASSFRLAGTGELFF
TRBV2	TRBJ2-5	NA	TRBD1	TGTGCCAGCAGGGCGGACAGGGGGAAAGGAGAGACCCAGTACTTC	CASRADRGKGETQYF
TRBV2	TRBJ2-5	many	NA	TGTGCCAGCAAGCGTGGGCACCCTCAAGAGACCCAGTACTTC	CASKRGHPQETQYF
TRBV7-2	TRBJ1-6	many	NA	TGTGCCAGCAGCTCTATTAATAGTCCAGGTTCACCCCTCCACTTT	CASSSINSPGSPLHF
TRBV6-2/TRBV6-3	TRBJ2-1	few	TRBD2	TGTGCCAGCAGAAGAGCGGGAGGTGGCGAGCAGTTCTTC	CASRRAGGGEQFF
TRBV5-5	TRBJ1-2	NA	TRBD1	TGTGCCAGCAGCTTTGGGGACCCGGGACAGGAAAGAACCTTC	CASSFGDPGQERTF
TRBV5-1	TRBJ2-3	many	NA	TGCGCCAGCAGCTTTGCGGGGCAACGGGATACGCAGTATTTT	CASSFAGQRDTQYF
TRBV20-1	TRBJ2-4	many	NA	TGCAGTGCTAGCATGGGGGGCAAAAACATTCAGTACTTC	CSASMGGKNIQYF
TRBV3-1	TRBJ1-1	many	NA	TGTGCCAGCAGCCAGTACCAGGGTACTGAAGCTTTCTTT	CASSQYQGTEAFF
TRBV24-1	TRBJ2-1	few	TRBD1	TGTGCCACCTTAGGACAGGGTGGCGAGCAGTTCTTC	CATLGQGGEQFF
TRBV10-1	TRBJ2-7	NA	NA	TGCGCCAGCCGGACCCTCGTCTACGAGCAGTACTTC	CASRTLVYEQYF
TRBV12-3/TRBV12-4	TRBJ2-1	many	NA	TGTGCCAGCAGTTTAGCGACGATTGGCGGGATAGAGCAGTTCTTC	CASSLATIGGIEQFF
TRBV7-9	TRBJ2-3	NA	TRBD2	TGTGCCAGCAGCTTAAATAGCGGGGGGACCGATACGCAGTATTTT	CASSLNSGGTDTQYF
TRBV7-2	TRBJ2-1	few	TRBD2	TGTGCCAGCAGCTTATGGACTAGCGGGGCCCTGAGAAATGAGCAGTTCTTC	CASSLWTSGALRNEQFF
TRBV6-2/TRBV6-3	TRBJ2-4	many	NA	TGTGCCAGCAGCGGACATGGCGTGGACATTCAGTACTTC	CASSGHGVDIQYF
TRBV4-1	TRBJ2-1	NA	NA	TGCGCCAGCAGCTCTACCCTCAACAATGAGCAGTTCTTC	CASSSTLNNEQFF
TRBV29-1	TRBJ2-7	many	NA	TGCAGCGTTGTGGACAGCACCTACGAGCAGTACTTC	CSVVDSTYEQYF
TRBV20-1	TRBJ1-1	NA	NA	TGCAGTGCCCTGGACAGAGGCAGGGATGAAGCTTTCTTT	CSALDRGRDEAFF
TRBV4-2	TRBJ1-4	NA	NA	TGTGCCAGCAGCCTGTCGAGGGGGTTGGGTGAAAAACTGTTTTTT	CASSLSRGLGEKLFF
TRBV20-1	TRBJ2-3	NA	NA	TGCAGTGCTAGAGAATGGGATACGCAGTATTTT	CSAREWDTQYF
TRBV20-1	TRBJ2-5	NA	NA	TGCAGTGCCCGGGACATCAAAGAGACCCAGTACTTC	CSARDIKETQYF
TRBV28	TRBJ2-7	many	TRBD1	TGTGCCAGCAGTTTATGGGGGCCGGGCACAGGGGAATACGAGCAGTACTTC	CASSLWGPGTGEYEQYF
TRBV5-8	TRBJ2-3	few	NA	TGTGCCAGCAGCTTGGGTCTAAGTTCCGAGAATACGCAGTATTTT	CASSLGLSSENTQYF
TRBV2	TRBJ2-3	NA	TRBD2	TGTGCCAGCAACCGAGCGGGGAACACAGATACGCAGTATTTT	CASNRAGNTDTQYF
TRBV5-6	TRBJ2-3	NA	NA	TGTGCCAGCAGTCTGGCGCCTACTAGCACAGATACGCAGTATTTT	CASSLAPTSTDTQYF
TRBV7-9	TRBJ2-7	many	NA	TGTGCCAGCAGCGTGGATCGTGGGCTCTACGAGCAGTACTTC	CASSVDRGLYEQYF
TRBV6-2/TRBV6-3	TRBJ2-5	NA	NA	TGTGCCAGCAGTTATTTTATCCCAGAGACCCAGTACTTC	CASSYFIPETQYF
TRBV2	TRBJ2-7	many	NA	TGTGCCAGCAGTGATGATCTGGGTTTCAACGAGCAGTACTTC	CASSDDLGFNEQYF